The 4 T cell receptor beta chains given below trace back to one sample, sequenced in a study of T cell responses to AZD1222 COVID-19 vaccine. Sequencing was performed with immunoSEQ multiplex PCR; in TCRdb, only in-frame clones are kept and a portion is missing. The table includes 110,000 or so clones, 80% to 90% detected once. The source material was peripheral blood, sampled on day 0 of AZD1222 vaccination. Receptor source: an adult in good health.

This chain uses TRBV21-1 with TRBJ2-7; TRBD2 is the table's D call and was not checked against the DNA. TRBV21-1 is classified as a pseudogene. The CDR3 loop spans 15 amino acids. The CDR3: CASSKVVAGAYEQYF. The CDR3 DNA reads TGTGCCAGCAGCAAAGTGGTAGCGGGAGCCTACGAGCAGTACTTC.

The chain recombines TRBV19 with TRBJ1-5, with a tentative D call TRBD1 (5 bases). The ends were cut back, 7 bases at V and 4 bases at J, with 17 bases in the middle. This CDR3 region has 15 residues. Germline V lookup: CDR1 LNHDA, CDR2 SQIVND (reference sequence). For the CDR3, the DNA is TGTGCCAGTAATGGGGAGGGGAATGGTAATCAGCCCCAGCATTTT. Translated, it gives CASNGEGNGNQPQHF.

The V and J genes are TRBV18 and TRBJ2-1; D is unresolved. Per the germline V gene, CDR1 is KGHSH and CDR2 is LQKENI. This CDR3 is built from 11 residues. Trimming shortened V by 5 bases and J by 9 bases, and 8 bases separated the two germline ends. CDR3 DNA: TGTGCCAGCTCATCCGGTATTGAGCAGTTCTTC. Translated, it gives CASSSGIEQFF.

This clone was recorded a few times. The chain joins TRBV4-3 to TRBJ1-4; no clear D. The CDR3 runs to 15 residues. Deletions cut 0 bases from V and 8 bases from J, with 13 bases between. CDR1 is LGHNA and CDR2 is YSLEER in the germline V gene. CDR3 sequence: CASSQEGRSGEKLFF. In nucleotides, the CDR3 is TGCGCCAGCAGCCAAGAGGGGAGGAGCGGGGAAAAACTGTTTTTT.